This T cell receptor beta chain originates from a study of cytomegalovirus exposure and HLA in healthy donors. General study findings and limits: According to the study, roughly 180 TCR beta chains were cytomegalovirus-associated. Sequencing probably produced one cluster of sequence variants that were highly shared. The study carried out a later analysis of TCR beta sequences. It associated about 15,000 of them with specific HLA alleles at a false discovery rate of 0.05.

V lost 3 bases and J lost 5, with 10 bases in between. This CDR3 comprises 12 residues. In germline, CDR1 is SQVTM, CDR2 ANQGSEA. A multiplex PCR was run with 60 Vbeta primers and 13 Jbeta primers. The repertoire was sequenced with immunoSEQ multiplex PCR; TCRdb's copy has only in-frame clones and lacks some. The table lists around 190,000 clones, roughly 82% of them singletons. With regard to this clone: Its specificity is not known.

This TCR was recovered from a woman in her 50s in good health and CMV-seronegative. The sequencing input was PBMCs. J is TRBJ2-5 and V is TRBV29-1; D gene ambiguous. The CDR3: CSVDSFGETQYF. The CDR3 DNA reads as TGCAGCGTTGACTCCTTCGGGGAGACCCAGTACTTC.